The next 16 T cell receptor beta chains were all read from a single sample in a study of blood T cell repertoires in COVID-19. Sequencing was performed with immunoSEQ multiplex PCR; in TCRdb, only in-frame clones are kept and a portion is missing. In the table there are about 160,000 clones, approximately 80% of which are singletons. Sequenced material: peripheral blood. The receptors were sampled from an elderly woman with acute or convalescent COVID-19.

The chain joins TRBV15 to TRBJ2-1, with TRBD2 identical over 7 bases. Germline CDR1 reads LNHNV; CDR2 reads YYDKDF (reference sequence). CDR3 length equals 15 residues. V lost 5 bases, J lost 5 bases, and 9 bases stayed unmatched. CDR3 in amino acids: CATSARSGGHNEQFF. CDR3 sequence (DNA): TGTGCCACCAGCGCAAGGTCGGGGGGTCACAATGAGCAGTTCTTC.

The DNA of the CDR3 is TGTGCCAGCAGCCTCGACTTGCTCCTGGTCAATGAGCAGTTCTTC. As protein: CASSLDLLLVNEQFF. V gene TRBV7-9 combines with J gene TRBJ2-1; no clear D gene. The length of the CDR3 is 15 residues. Germline V gene lookup returns CDR1 SEHNR and CDR2 FQNEAQ (reference sequence). V gave up 5 bases and J gave up 6 bases, with 17 bases separating them.

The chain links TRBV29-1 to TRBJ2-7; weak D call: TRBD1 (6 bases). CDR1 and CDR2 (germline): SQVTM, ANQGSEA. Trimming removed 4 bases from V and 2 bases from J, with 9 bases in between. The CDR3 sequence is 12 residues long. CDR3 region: CSVGDTTYEQYF. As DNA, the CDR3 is TGCAGCGTTGGGGACACAACCTACGAGCAGTACTTC.

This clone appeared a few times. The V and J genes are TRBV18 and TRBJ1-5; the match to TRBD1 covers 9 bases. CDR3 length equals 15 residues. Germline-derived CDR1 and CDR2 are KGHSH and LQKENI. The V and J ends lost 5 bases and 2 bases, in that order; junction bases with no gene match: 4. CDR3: CASSKDRGGNQPQHF. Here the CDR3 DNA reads TGTGCCAGCTCAAAGGACAGGGGTGGCAATCAGCCCCAGCATTTT. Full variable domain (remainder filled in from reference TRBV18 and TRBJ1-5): NAGVMQNPRHLVRRRGQEARLRCSPMKGHSHVYWYRQLPEEGLKFMVYLQKENIIDESGMPKERFSAEFPKEGPSILRIQQVVRGDSAAYFCASSKDRGGNQPQHFGDGTRLSIL.

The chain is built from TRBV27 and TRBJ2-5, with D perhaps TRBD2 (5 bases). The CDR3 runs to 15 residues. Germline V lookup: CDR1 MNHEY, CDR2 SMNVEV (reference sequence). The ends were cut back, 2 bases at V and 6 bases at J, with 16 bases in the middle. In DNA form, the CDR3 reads TGTGCCAGCAGTTTAAGCGGAATTGAGCGAAAGACCCAGTACTTC. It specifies CASSLSGIERKTQYF.

The CDR3 DNA reads TGCGCCAGCAGCCAAAACCGGGTGACGCACACCCTTAATTCACCCCTCCACTTT. Its translation is CASSQNRVTHTLNSPLHF. This sequence joins TRBV4-1 and TRBJ1-6; D is undetermined. The germline V gene has CDR1 MGHRA and CDR2 YSYEKL. Trimming cost V 2 bases and J 6 bases, with 20 bases left between them. The CDR3 consists of 18 residues.

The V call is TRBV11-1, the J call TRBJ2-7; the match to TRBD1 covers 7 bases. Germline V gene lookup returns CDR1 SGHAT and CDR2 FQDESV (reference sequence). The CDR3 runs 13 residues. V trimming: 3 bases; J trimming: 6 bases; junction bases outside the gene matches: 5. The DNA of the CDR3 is TGTGCCAGCAGCTTGAGTGGACAGGCCGAGCAGTACTTC. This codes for CASSLSGQAEQYF.

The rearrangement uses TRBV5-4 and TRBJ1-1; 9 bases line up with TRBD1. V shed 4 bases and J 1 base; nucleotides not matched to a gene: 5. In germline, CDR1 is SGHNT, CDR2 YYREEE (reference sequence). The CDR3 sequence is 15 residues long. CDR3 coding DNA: TGTGCCAGCAGCCCCAGGACAGGGGCGAACACTGAAGCTTTCTTT. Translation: CASSPRTGANTEAFF.

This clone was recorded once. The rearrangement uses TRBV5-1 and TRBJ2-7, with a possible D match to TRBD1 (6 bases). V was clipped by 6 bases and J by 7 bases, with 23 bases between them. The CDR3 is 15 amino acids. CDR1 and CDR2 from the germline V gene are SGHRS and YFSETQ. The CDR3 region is CASTPRGSSRGEQYF. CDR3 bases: TGCGCCAGCACCCCTCGCGGGTCTTCGAGGGGGGAGCAGTACTTC.

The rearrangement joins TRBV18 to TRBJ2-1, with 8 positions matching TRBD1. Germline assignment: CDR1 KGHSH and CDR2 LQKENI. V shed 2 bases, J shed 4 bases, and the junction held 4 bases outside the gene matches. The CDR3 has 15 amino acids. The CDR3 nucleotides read TGTGCCAGCTCACCAAGACAGGGGCATTACAATGAGCAGTTCTTC. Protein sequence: CASSPRQGHYNEQFF.

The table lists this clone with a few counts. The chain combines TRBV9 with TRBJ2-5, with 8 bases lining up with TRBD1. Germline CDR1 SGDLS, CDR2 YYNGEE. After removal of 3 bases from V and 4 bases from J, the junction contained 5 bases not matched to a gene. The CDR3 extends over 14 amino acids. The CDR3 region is CASSAGTGSETQYF. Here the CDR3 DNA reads TGTGCCAGCAGCGCCGGGACAGGATCAGAGACCCAGTACTTC.

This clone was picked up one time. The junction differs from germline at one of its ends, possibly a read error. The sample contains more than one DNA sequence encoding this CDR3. The CDR3 loop reads CASSEGQGQQPQHF. For the CDR3, the DNA is TGTGCCAGCAGCGAAGGACAGGGGCAACAGCCCCAGCATTTT. The chain employs TRBV6-1 and TRBJ1-5; 9 nucleotides agree with TRBD1. The CDR3 contains 14 residues. CDR1 is MNHNS, CDR2 SASEGT, per germline.

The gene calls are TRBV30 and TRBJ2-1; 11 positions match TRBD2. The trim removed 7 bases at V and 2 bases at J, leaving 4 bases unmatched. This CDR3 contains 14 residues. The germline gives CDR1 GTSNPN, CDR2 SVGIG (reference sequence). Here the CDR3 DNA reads TGTGCCTCAATAGCGGGGGGGCCCTACAATGAGCAGTTCTTC. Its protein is CASIAGGPYNEQFF. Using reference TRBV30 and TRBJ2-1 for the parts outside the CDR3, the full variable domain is SQTIHQWPATLVQPVGSPLSLECTVEGTSNPNLYWYRQAAGRGLQLLFYSVGIGQISSEVPQNLSASRPQDRQFILSSKKLLLSDSGFYLCASIAGGPYNEQFFGPGTRLTVL.

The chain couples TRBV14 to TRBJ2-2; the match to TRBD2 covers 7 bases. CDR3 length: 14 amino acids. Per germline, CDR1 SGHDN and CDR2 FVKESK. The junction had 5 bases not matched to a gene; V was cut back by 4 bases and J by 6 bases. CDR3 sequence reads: CASSPRGGAGELFF. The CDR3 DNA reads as TGTGCCAGCAGCCCCCGTGGGGGGGCCGGGGAGCTGTTTTTT.

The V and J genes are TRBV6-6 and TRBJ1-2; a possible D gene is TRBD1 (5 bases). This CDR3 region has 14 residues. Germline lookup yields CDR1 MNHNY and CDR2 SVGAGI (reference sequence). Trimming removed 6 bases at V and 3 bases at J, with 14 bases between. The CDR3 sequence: CASRSRTSDYGYTF. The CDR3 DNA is TGTGCCAGCAGGAGTAGGACATCCGACTATGGCTACACCTTC.

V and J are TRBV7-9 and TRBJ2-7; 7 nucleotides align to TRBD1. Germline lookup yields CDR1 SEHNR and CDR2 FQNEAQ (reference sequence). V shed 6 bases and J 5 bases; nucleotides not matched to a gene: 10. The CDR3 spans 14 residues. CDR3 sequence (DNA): TGTGCCAGCAGACCTGGACAGGAACGGGACGAGCAGTACTTC. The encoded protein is CASRPGQERDEQYF.